The 17 T cell receptor beta chains in this list originate from one sample, sequenced in a study of neoadjuvant anti-PD-1 for oral cavity cancer. Repertoires were generated with immunoSEQ multiplex PCR, while TCRdb's copy carries only in-frame clones and drops some. The repertoire holds tens of thousands of clones, 65% to 85% seen once, with approximately 2.4% in the top ten. Specimen: PBMCs, collected before nivolumab (anti-PD-1) treatment. The source is a person aged 40-85 years with oral cavity squamous cell carcinoma.

J is TRBJ2-1 and V is TRBV6-5; D uncertain. The CDR3 is 14 amino acids. Germline CDR1 MNHEY, CDR2 SVGAGI. V lost 6 bases and J lost 12, with 21 bases in between. The CDR3 protein is CASRRTGPAMRQFF. In DNA form, the CDR3 reads TGTGCCAGCAGAAGAACGGGCCCTGCAATGAGGCAGTTCTTC.

The V and J genes are TRBV5-1 and TRBJ1-6; unclear D gene. The CDR3 covers 15 residues. In germline, CDR1 is SGHRS, CDR2 YFSETQ. Between the trimmed V and J ends, which lost 4 bases and 4 bases, there was a span of 12 bases. The CDR3 is CASSPMAPYNSPLHF. CDR3 bases: TGCGCCAGCAGCCCCATGGCTCCTTATAATTCACCCCTCCACTTT.

The chain has TRBV11-2 and TRBJ2-1; D perhaps matches TRBD2 (6 bases). This CDR3 comprises 13 residues. The V gene lost 5 bases and the J gene lost 2 bases, with 7 bases spanning the gap. Germline V gene data show CDR1 as SGHAT and CDR2 as FQNNGV. The CDR3 DNA reads as TGTGCCAGCAGCCCGGGGGCCTACAATGAGCAGTTCTTC. Encoded protein: CASSPGAYNEQFF.

This chain links TRBV7-9 with TRBJ2-5, with D possibly matching TRBD1 (5 bases). V gave up 3 bases and J gave up 1 base, with 12 bases separating them. The CDR3 consists of 15 residues. The germline V gene has CDR1 SEHNR and CDR2 FQNEAQ (reference sequence). The CDR3: CASSFGDRSQETQYF. DNA for the CDR3: TGTGCCAGCAGCTTTGGCGACAGATCCCAAGAGACCCAGTACTTC.

The chain is built from TRBV6-5 and TRBJ2-3; no definite D call. Trimming stripped 0 bases from V and 6 bases from J, with 7 bases between. There are 13 residues in the CDR3. The germline V gene encodes CDR1 MNHEY and CDR2 SVGAGI. CDR3 sequence: CASSYSPPDTQYF. Here the CDR3 DNA reads TGTGCCAGCAGTTACTCCCCCCCCGATACGCAGTATTTT.

The genes are TRBV6-1 and TRBJ2-6; D gene uncertain. The V end lost 4 bases, the J end lost 5 bases, and 21 bases lay between the germline ends. Germline CDR1 reads MNHNS; CDR2 reads SASEGT. This CDR3 has 18 residues. In DNA, the CDR3 is TGTGCCAGCAGTGGGAACATGTGGGAACAAAGTCGGGCCAACGTCCTGACTTTC. Amino acid sequence: CASSGNMWEQSRANVLTF.

CDR3 DNA: TGTGCCAGCAGCTCCGGAGTGACAGGGGGTGAAGCTTTCTTT. It yields the protein CASSSGVTGGEAFF. The chain carries TRBV5-4 and TRBJ1-1, with 9 bases that match TRBD1. V lost 3 bases, J lost 7 bases, and 7 bases stayed unmatched. The germline CDR1 and CDR2 sequences are SGHNT and YYREEE (reference sequence). The CDR3 sequence is 14 residues long.

The rearrangement joins TRBV19 to TRBJ2-1; 8 nucleotides agree with TRBD1. The CDR3 runs 13 residues. Germline V gene data show CDR1 as LNHDA and CDR2 as SQIVND (reference sequence). V gave up 7 bases and J gave up 9 bases; unmatched junction bases: 8. The CDR3 DNA sequence: TGTGCCAGTAATACACAGGGGGTCGGTGAGCAGTTCTTC. Translation: CASNTQGVGEQFF.

The chain couples TRBV5-6 to TRBJ1-3; D is ambiguous. The V gene lost 0 bases and the J gene lost 0 bases, with 10 bases spanning the gap. The CDR3 sequence is 16 residues long. CDR1 and CDR2 from the germline V gene are SGHDT and YYEEEE. The CDR3 is CASSLDALSSGNTIYF. The DNA of the CDR3 is TGTGCCAGCAGCTTGGATGCTCTTAGCTCTGGAAACACCATATATTTT.

This clone was recorded only once. This chain uses TRBV5-1 with TRBJ1-5; D is possibly TRBD1 (6 bases). Germline CDR1 SGHRS, CDR2 YFSETQ. The CDR3 is 14 residues long. With 4 bases removed from V and 6 bases from J, the gap between germline ends came to 14 bases. CDR3 region: CASSAGQPGQPQHF. DNA for the CDR3: TGCGCCAGCAGCGCCGGACAGCCGGGTCAGCCCCAGCATTTT.

This clone was counted only a few times. V is TRBV10-3 and J is TRBJ2-7; D uncertain. Deletions cut 3 bases from V and 2 bases from J, with 8 bases between. Germline CDR1 is ENHRY and CDR2 is SYGVKD. The CDR3 consists of 13 residues. CDR3 DNA: TGTGCCATCAGTGAACACAATACCTACGAGCAGTACTTC. It yields the protein CAISEHNTYEQYF.

This clone has a handful of counts. This sequence joins TRBV14 and TRBJ1-1; possible D gene TRBD1, 5 bases. This CDR3 is built from 18 residues. Per the germline V gene, CDR1 is SGHDN and CDR2 is FVKESK. Trimming took 4 bases from V and 1 from J, leaving 22 bases between them. CDR3 region: CASSPTDIGWERNTEAFF. Here the CDR3 DNA reads TGTGCCAGCAGCCCCACGGACATTGGCTGGGAACGGAACACTGAAGCTTTCTTT.

This clone was counted once. V usage is TRBV6-1 and J usage is TRBJ1-6; 9 nucleotides align to TRBD1. This CDR3 has 14 residues. Looked up from germline, CDR1 is MNHNS and CDR2 is SASEGT. J was trimmed by 5 bases and V by 7 bases; bases with no gene match: 3. The CDR3 loop reads CASTRTGDNSPLHF. Written as DNA, the CDR3 is TGTGCCAGCACTAGGACAGGGGATAATTCACCCCTCCACTTT.

The rearrangement uses TRBV6-1 and TRBJ2-7; no reliable D call. V lost 1 base, J lost 3 bases, and 10 bases lay in between. Germline V lookup: CDR1 MNHNS, CDR2 SASEGT. This CDR3 contains 14 residues. The CDR3 spells CASSEGPSVYEQYF. CDR3 DNA sequence: TGTGCCAGCAGTGAAGGGCCAAGCGTCTACGAGCAGTACTTC.

The rearrangement links TRBV5-1 to TRBJ2-2; weak D call: TRBD1 (5 bases). Trimming left V 4 bases short and J 1 base short, with 8 bases between. Germline-derived CDR1 and CDR2 are SGHRS and YFSETQ. This CDR3 comprises 14 residues. The DNA of the CDR3 is TGCGCCAGCAGCCGAACAGGGAACACCGGGGAGCTGTTTTTT. This encodes CASSRTGNTGELFF. The whole variable domain, filled in from reference TRBV5-1 and TRBJ2-2, reads KAGVTQTPRYLIKTRGQQVTLSCSPISGHRSVSWYQQTPGQGLQFLFEYFSETQRNKGNFPGRFSGRQFSNSRSEMNVSTLELGDSALYLCASSRTGNTGELFFGEGSRLTVL.

This chain links TRBV19 with TRBJ1-2; unclear D gene. Germline values: CDR1 LNHDA, CDR2 SQIVND (reference sequence). V lost 2 bases and J lost 6, with 16 bases in between. The CDR3 is 15 amino acids. The chain's CDR3 is CASSILPTSPHGYTF. CDR3 coding DNA: TGTGCCAGTAGTATACTACCGACAAGCCCTCATGGCTACACCTTC. The complete variable domain, with remaining parts taken from reference TRBV19 and TRBJ1-2, reads DGGITQSPKYLFRKEGQNVTLSCEQNLNHDAMYWYRQDPGQGLRLIYYSQIVNDFQKGDIAEGYSVSREKKESFPLTVTSAQKNPTAFYLCASSILPTSPHGYTFGSGTRLTVV.

This chain uses TRBV27 with TRBJ1-2, with TRBD1 identical over 12 bases. The CDR3 runs 17 residues. J gave up 4 bases and V 5 bases, and 11 bases lay outside the gene matches. Germline V gene data show CDR1 as MNHEY and CDR2 as SMNVEV (reference sequence). The DNA of the CDR3 is TGTGCCAGCAGTCCCCGGGACAGGGGGCGATCCCGCTATGGCTACACCTTC. Translating it yields CASSPRDRGRSRYGYTF.